One sample yielded the 10 T cell receptor beta chains listed below, sequenced in a study of post-analysis software for immune sequencing data. The library was made from cDNA and included unique molecular identifiers. TCRdb reprocessed the PCR reads via MiXCR and lists one record per CDR3 protein. The table lists 500,000 to 600,000 distinct CDR3 sequences, 40% to 50% of them singletons. Antigens of these TCRs are unknown. Overall study findings and caveats: A few TRBV segments occurring more often in patients than controls included TRBV5-6, TRBV5-1 and TRBV20-1.

Sequenced material: blood. These receptors were taken from a girl aged 10-17 years with multiple sclerosis.

J is TRBJ2-7 and V is TRBV20-1, with D perhaps matching TRBD1 or TRBD2 (5 bases each). The better agreement between TRBJ2-5 and the DNA end casts doubt on the J call. Germline lookup yields CDR1 DFQATT and CDR2 SNEGSKA (reference sequence). The CDR3 has 12 residues. The CDR3 reads CSAPRGIETQYF. The DNA of the CDR3 is TGCAGTGCCCCGAGGGGAATAGAGACCCAGTACTTC.

J is TRBJ2-1 and V is TRBV5-1; 8 nucleotides match TRBD1. Germline assignment: CDR1 SGHRS and CDR2 YFSETQ. This CDR3 is built from 16 residues. V lost 7 bases, J lost 4 bases, and 13 bases stayed unmatched. DNA of the CDR3: TGCGCCAGCGGTAATACAGGGGGACAAATTTACAATGAGCAGTTCTTC. Translated: CASGNTGGQIYNEQFF.

This clonotype was detected a few times. This rearrangement joins TRBV12-3 or TRBV12-4 to TRBJ2-5; no firm D call. The CDR3 has 12 amino acids. V lost 2 bases and J 6 bases, leaving 7 bases between the germline ends. DNA for the CDR3: TGTGCCAGCAGTTTAAAGAGGCAGACCCAGTACTTC. Residues: CASSLKRQTQYF.

The genes are TRBV7-9 and TRBJ1-6; 10 nucleotides match TRBD1. The J segment lost 5 bases and the V segment lost 10 bases, leaving 5 bases of the junction unmatched. The CDR3 loop spans 14 amino acids. Germline V CDR1 and CDR2: SEHNR, FQNEAQ (reference sequence). The CDR3: CAIAGTGDNSPLHF. The DNA of the CDR3 is TGTGCCATCGCCGGGACAGGGGATAATTCACCCCTCCACTTT.

This clonotype has just a few counts. The chain uses TRBV12-3 or TRBV12-4 and TRBJ2-1, with a tentative D call TRBD2 (5 bases). The V and J ends lost 5 bases and 7 bases respectively, with 21 bases between them. The CDR3 loop spans 16 amino acids. The CDR3 coding sequence is TGTGCCAGCAGTGTAGTGGGAGCGAATTTCTGGAATGAGCAGTTCTTC. Encoded protein: CASSVVGANFWNEQFF.

Here the CDR3 reads CASSAAGTVGYTF. CDR3 in DNA: TGTGCCAGCAGCGCCGCCGGGACAGTTGGCTACACCTTC. V gene TRBV9 combines with J gene TRBJ1-2; 7 positions agree with TRBD1. The CDR3 runs to 13 residues. V lost 3 bases and J lost 7; bases outside the gene matches: 6. Germline loops: CDR1 SGDLS, CDR2 YYNGEE.

This clonotype came up many times. The junction shows a germline mismatch at one end, possibly a read error. The V gene is TRBV12-3 or TRBV12-4, the J gene TRBJ2-1, with D uncertain. The CDR3 sequence is 12 residues long. CDR3 residues: CASSPRRDEQFF. CDR3 in DNA: TGCGCCAGCAGCCCGCGTCGGGATGAGCAGTTCTTC.

The V gene is TRBV5-1, the J gene TRBJ2-1; TRBD2 matches at 9 bases. The CDR3 contains 18 residues. CDR1 is SGHRS and CDR2 is YFSETQ in the germline V gene. Losses at the gene ends were 1 base for V and 3 bases for J; bases not matched to a gene: 11. The CDR3 DNA reads as TGCGCCAGCAGCTTGTATCAGGCTAGCGGGGCTAACTACAATGAGCAGTTCTTC. This translates into CASSLYQASGANYNEQFF. The whole variable domain, remainder taken from reference TRBV5-1 and TRBJ2-1, is KAGVTQTPRYLIKTRGQQVTLSCSPISGHRSVSWYQQTPGQGLQFLFEYFSETQRNKGNFPGRFSGRQFSNSRSEMNVSTLELGDSALYLCASSLYQASGANYNEQFFGPGTRLTVL.

This chain links TRBV7-9 with TRBJ1-2; tentatively, D is TRBD1 (5 bases). This CDR3 is built from 14 residues. Germline CDR1 reads SEHNR; CDR2 reads FQNEAQ (reference sequence). Between the trimmed V and J ends, which lost 5 bases and 4 bases, there was a span of 14 bases. The CDR3 sequence is CASSLVGTFYGYTF. CDR3 nucleotide sequence: TGTGCCAGCAGCCTTGTCGGGACTTTCTATGGCTACACCTTC.

This sequence joins TRBV6-2 or TRBV6-3 and TRBJ2-5; 10 bases are shared with TRBD1. The junction had 11 bases not matched to a gene; V was cut back by 11 bases and J by 11 bases. Germline V gene lookup returns CDR1 MNHEY and CDR2 SVGEGT. There are 12 residues in the CDR3. The CDR3 region is CAGGQGRNEQYF. The CDR3 DNA reads TGTGCCGGGGGACAGGGGAGGAATGAGCAGTACTTC.